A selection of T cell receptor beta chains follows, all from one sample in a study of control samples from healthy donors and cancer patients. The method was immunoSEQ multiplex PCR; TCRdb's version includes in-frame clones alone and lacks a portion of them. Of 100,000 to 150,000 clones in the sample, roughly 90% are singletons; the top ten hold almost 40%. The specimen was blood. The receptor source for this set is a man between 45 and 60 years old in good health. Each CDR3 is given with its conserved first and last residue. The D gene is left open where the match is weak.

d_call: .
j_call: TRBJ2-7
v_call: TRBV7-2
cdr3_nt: TGTGCCAGCAGCTTATTCCCAGGGGACTACGAGCAGTACTTC
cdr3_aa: CASSLFPGDYEQYF

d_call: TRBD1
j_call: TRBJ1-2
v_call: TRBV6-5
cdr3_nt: TGTGCCAGCACCGTACGACAGGGCCCCTATGGCTACACCTTC
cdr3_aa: CASTVRQGPYGYTF

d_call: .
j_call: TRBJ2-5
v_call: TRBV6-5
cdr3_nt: TGTGCCACCTCGGTTGAGGGCTTCACCGGGGAGACCCAGTACTTC
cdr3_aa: CATSVEGFTGETQYF

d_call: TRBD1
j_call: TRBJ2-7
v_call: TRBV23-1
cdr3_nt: TGCGCCAGCAGTCACTTGGGACAGCACTACGAGCAGTACTTC
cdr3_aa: CASSHLGQHYEQYF

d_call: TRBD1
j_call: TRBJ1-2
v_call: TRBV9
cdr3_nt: TGTGCCAGCAGCGACACAGGGGCTTATGGCTACACCTTC
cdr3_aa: CASSDTGAYGYTF

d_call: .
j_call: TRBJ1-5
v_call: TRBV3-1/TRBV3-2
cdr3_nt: TGTGCCAGCAGCCAAGGACACCTTAATCAGCCCCAGCATTTT
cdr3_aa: CASSQGHLNQPQHF

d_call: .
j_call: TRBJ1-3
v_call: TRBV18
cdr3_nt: TGTGCCAGCTCACCGATCTCTGGAAACACCATATATTTT
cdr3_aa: CASSPISGNTIYF

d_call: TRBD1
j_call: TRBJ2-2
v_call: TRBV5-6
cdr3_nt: TGTGCCAGCACTAAAATGACAGGGGGGACCGGGGAGCTGTTTTTT
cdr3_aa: CASTKMTGGTGELFF

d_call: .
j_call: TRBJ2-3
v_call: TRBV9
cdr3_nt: TGTGCCAGCAGCGTAAGTCAGGGTCGCACAGATACGCAGTATTTT
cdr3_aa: CASSVSQGRTDTQYF

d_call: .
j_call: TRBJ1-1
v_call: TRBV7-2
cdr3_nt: TGTGCCAGCAGCTTAGGATACGACAGGAACACTGAAGCTTTCTTT
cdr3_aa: CASSLGYDRNTEAFF

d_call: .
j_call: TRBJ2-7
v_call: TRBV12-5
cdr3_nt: TGTGCTAGTGGCTCTGAGGCCTACGAGCAGTACTTC
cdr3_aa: CASGSEAYEQYF

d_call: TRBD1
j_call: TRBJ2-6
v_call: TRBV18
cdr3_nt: TGTGCCAGCTCACCACCCAACAGGGGGCTTGGGGCCAACGTCCTGACTTTC
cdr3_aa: CASSPPNRGLGANVLTF

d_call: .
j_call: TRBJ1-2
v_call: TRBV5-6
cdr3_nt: TGTGCCAGCAGCGCGAATGGCTATGGCTACACCTTC
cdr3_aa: CASSANGYGYTF

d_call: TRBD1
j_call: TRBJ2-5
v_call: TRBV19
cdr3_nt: TGTGCCAGTAGTACGGGGACAGGGGGCGGCGAGACCCAGTACTTC
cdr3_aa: CASSTGTGGGETQYF

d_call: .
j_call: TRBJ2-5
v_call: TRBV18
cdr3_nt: TGTGCCAGCTCACCACGGGGGATAGCTGAGACCCAGTACTTC
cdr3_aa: CASSPRGIAETQYF